This T cell receptor beta chain was profiled in a study of CD8+CD57+ T cells in acquired aplastic anemia. Study summary: When averaged, DNA from sorted CD4+ and CD8+ cells came to approximately 3.2 ug.

Profiling of TCR beta VDJ combinations and CDR3 sequences used genomic DNA as template. TCRdb reprocessed the reads via MiXCR and lists one record per CDR3 protein. The sample contains roughly 180,000 distinct CDR3 sequences, 55% to 70% of which appear only once. The length of the CDR3 is 13 residues. The V gene's germline CDR1 is SEHNR and CDR2 FQNEAQ (reference sequence). The study's findings and limits: Patients and controls had in common approximately 29 CD8+ CDR3 sequences. Patient and control CD8+ Simpson's diversity was not significantly different.

Details on this clonotype: No antigen is known for it. A read error may account for a junction end that differs from germline.

The clonotype originates from a human donor with severe aplastic anemia or a healthy control (not recorded which). Sequenced: sorted CD4+, CD8+, or CD8+CD57+ T cells (not recorded which) from PBMCs. The chain couples TRBV7-9 to TRBJ2-7, with a possible D match to TRBD1 (7 bases). The DNA of the CDR3 is TGTGCTAGCAGCCCGACAGGGCGGGGCGAGCAGTACTTC. Its translation is CASSPTGRGEQYF.